The T cell receptor beta chain described here comes from a study of identical twins (dated by TCRdb to between 2015 and 2016). About the full investigation: To test whether fetal clonotypes persist, this study deep-sequenced TCR alpha and beta repertoires from monozygotic twins, from unrelated adults of various ages, and from cord blood. To rule out contamination, replicate twin experiments were performed at different times with different library preparation protocols.

The paper's findings and limits, for the study overall: Because the same donors could not be followed over many years, the conclusions depended on cross-sectional statistical analysis. In monozygotic twins, recombination models systematically underestimated out-of-frame TCR alpha sharing, but the models matched the sharing seen between unrelated individuals. Invariant T cells such as MAIT and iNKT could partly confound zero-insertion analyses, although diverse VJ usage argued against such confounding for most clonotypes. In beta out-of-frame sequences, excess twin sharing was weaker, because having fewer shared sequences lowered the signal-to-noise ratio. Fewer insertions were carried by abundant cord blood beta clonotypes; a weaker similar trend was observed in young adult naive repertoires, while no such trend was observed in memory repertoires. Compared with coincidental sharing between unrelated individuals, an excess of low generation-probability sequences was observed among out-of-frame TCR alpha sequences shared between twins.

Only healthy Caucasian donors were included. Three pairs of female monozygotic twins, all aged roughly 18 to 30 years, made up the twin cohort. The RNA used for TCR libraries was isolated from peripheral blood mononuclear cells. V was cut back by 4 bases and J by 1 base, leaving a gap of 12 bases between them. For CDR1 and CDR2, the germline V gene (reference sequence) lists LGHDT and YNNKEL. From the cysteine through the phenylalanine, the CDR3 covers 15 amino acids. Only the CDR3 region is kept as DNA, spanning 45 bases read in frame from base 1. Receptor amplification or capture employed 5' RACE. The instrument given in TCRdb is Illumina HiSeq 2000. Template switching introduced a universal primer binding site; the final cDNA contained a unique molecular identifier, enabling accurate counting of TCR cDNA molecules. Specific primers in the conserved constant-segment region were used to synthesize first-strand cDNA for TCR alpha and beta chains. To control for contamination, each cDNA library was double barcoded with a SMART-Mk sample barcode plus Illumina barcodes. TruSeq adapter sequences, together with Illumina sample barcodes, were added in two successive PCR steps. The TCR alpha and beta cDNA libraries were sequenced on the Illumina HiSeq platform using custom primers. Under the source paper's analysis protocol: Unique molecular identifiers were extracted from raw reads with MiGEC, and CDR3 positions were determined with MiXCR. For each individual, recombination models were inferred using an EM algorithm with the repgenHMM and IGoR tools. Shared clonotypes were analyzed with the tcR package in R, and sharing was normalized by the product of cloneset sizes. Out-of-frame nonproductive sequences were analyzed to study raw recombination free of thymic and clonal selection effects. TCRdb trimmed public reads at Q25 via fastp, called clones via MiXCR and kept in-frame beta chains. Every distinct CDR3 protein forms one entry, paired with its most common genes and DNA. The V and J calls were not made by the authors but by TCRdb's processing. Counted in this sample were hundreds of thousands of distinct CDR3 sequences; 21% of them appeared once. The biggest ten clones account for 4.3% of the sample.

Worth noting for this clonotype: The antigen it recognizes is unknown. The input lacks base qualities; no much larger clone sits a single base away.

These sequences were also reported in another study, on T cells expressing NK-cell markers. The second study's paper adds: Three sorted T-cell subsets (CD3+CD56+NKG2C+, CD3+CD56+NKG2C- and CD3+CD56-NKG2C+) from several donors had their TCR beta-chain repertoires profiled. Of the eight sequenced donors, seven were found to be HCMV-seropositive and one was found to be HCMV-seronegative. In several experiments an anti-gammadeltaTCR antibody was added to restrict sorting to alphabetaTCR-expressing T cells. In several donors, the dominant CD3+CD56+NKG2C+ clonotypes ranked among the top 10 CD8+ clonotypes, making up roughly 1.0-7.0% of CD8+ T cells. Those dominant clonotypes were again the most abundant among CD3+CD56-NKG2C+ cells in a handful of donors, at 28.3-60.1%. Whether the expanded NKG2C-expressing T cell clones were specific for HCMV antigens was left unclear. All eight donors whose samples were sequenced were randomly selected healthy volunteers, three of them men and five women. A commercial ELISA kit detecting HCMV-specific IgG in serum was used to determine HCMV serostatus. For about six donors, bulk peripheral blood T-cell repertoires were additionally sequenced from unsorted PBMC. MIGEC handled demultiplexing of the reads and grouping by UMI, while MiTCR was used to assemble and quantify clonotypes. To remove erroneous sequences, TCR cDNA sequences were retained only when supported by two or more reads. The tcR package was used for downstream repertoire analysis, and clonotypes were matched between fractions using CDR3 nucleotide sequence together with V segment. VDJmatch was used to annotate antigen specificity against VDJdb, with one amino acid substitution in CDR3 permitted.

Recombination joined TRBV3-1 with TRBJ2-3, with the D gene tentatively TRBD1 or TRBD2, based on 5 matching bases in each. Sequencing was performed on PBMCs. The TCR originated in a young woman in good health. CDR3 sequence: CASSLLGVGTDTQYF. The nucleotides read TGTGCCAGCAGCCTCCTGGGGGTAGGCACAGATACGCAGTATTTT.